Shown below are 14 T cell receptor beta chains from a single sample sequenced in a study of blood T cell repertoires in COVID-19. Data came from immunoSEQ multiplex PCR; TCRdb stores just in-frame clones and leaves some out. The sample lists 40,000 to 60,000 clones; more than 80% were seen once. The specimen sequenced was peripheral blood. The receptors were sampled from a man aged 60-69 years with COVID-19, enrolled during active disease.

The V and J genes are TRBV28 and TRBJ2-7; TRBD1 agrees at 8 bases. CDR1 MDHEN and CDR2 SYDVKM come from the germline V gene. This CDR3 spans 15 amino acids. J gave up 1 base and V 6 bases, and 8 bases lay outside the gene matches. CDR3 sequence: CASRGGQEVSYEQYF. The DNA of the CDR3 is TGTGCCAGCAGAGGGGGACAGGAGGTGTCCTACGAGCAGTACTTC.

The chain has TRBV3-1 (or the pseudogene TRBV3-2) and TRBJ1-2; TRBD1 aligns across 7 bases. CDR1 and CDR2 (germline): LGHDT, YNNKEL (reference sequence). Trimming took 2 bases from V and 1 from J; bases not matched to a gene: 13. The CDR3 runs to 18 residues. DNA for the CDR3: TGTGCCAGCAGCCAACAGACAGGGTTTGGGATATTTAACTATGGCTACACCTTC. This codes for CASSQQTGFGIFNYGYTF.

V usage is TRBV2 and J usage is TRBJ2-3, with 8 positions matching TRBD1. V was pared by 4 bases and J by 3 bases, with 6 bases of the junction left unmatched. Germline CDR1 is SNHLY and CDR2 is FYNNEI. The CDR3 sequence is 15 residues long. CDR3 nucleotides: TGTGCCAGCAGTGCGGCAGGGGGCGCGACAGATACGCAGTATTTT. It specifies CASSAAGGATDTQYF.

This rearrangement joins TRBV9 to TRBJ1-2; D remains ambiguous. Germline CDR1 is SGDLS and CDR2 is YYNGEE. The CDR3 length is 13 residues. V dropped 3 bases and J dropped 0 bases, with 6 bases sitting between them. The CDR3 loop reads CASSAGSNYGYTF. As DNA, the CDR3 is TGTGCCAGCAGCGCAGGCTCTAACTATGGCTACACCTTC.

The gene calls are TRBV30 and TRBJ1-2; 8 nucleotides match TRBD1. V shed 1 base and J 2 bases; nucleotides not matched to a gene: 6. The germline gives CDR1 GTSNPN, CDR2 SVGIG (reference sequence). The CDR3 covers 15 residues. CDR3 sequence: CAWSGPGQGNYGYTF. As DNA, the CDR3 is TGTGCCTGGAGTGGCCCCGGACAGGGCAACTATGGCTACACCTTC. The whole variable domain, remainder taken from reference TRBV30 and TRBJ1-2, is SQTIHQWPATLVQPVGSPLSLECTVEGTSNPNLYWYRQAAGRGLQLLFYSVGIGQISSEVPQNLSASRPQDRQFILSSKKLLLSDSGFYLCAWSGPGQGNYGYTFGSGTRLTVV.

V and J are TRBV7-6 and TRBJ2-7; D is perhaps TRBD2 (5 bases). CDR1 is SGHVS and CDR2 is FNYEAQ in the germline V gene. V was clipped by 5 bases and J by 2 bases, with 19 bases between them. This CDR3 spans 16 amino acids. The CDR3 spells CASSQEDDTRAYEQYF. The CDR3 nucleotides are TGTGCCAGCAGCCAAGAAGACGATACTAGGGCCTACGAGCAGTACTTC.

This chain joins TRBV27 and TRBJ2-1, with TRBD2 matching 10 bases. V gave up 3 bases and J gave up 5 bases; unmatched junction bases: 7. CDR3 length: 16 residues. Germline lookup yields CDR1 MNHEY and CDR2 SMNVEV (reference sequence). CDR3 sequence: CASSFSGTSVNNEQFF. CDR3 DNA: TGTGCCAGCAGTTTCTCTGGGACTAGCGTTAACAATGAGCAGTTCTTC.

The rearrangement links TRBV9 to TRBJ2-1; 8 bases fit TRBD2. The CDR3 contains 16 residues. CDR1 and CDR2 from the germline V gene are SGDLS and YYNGEE. V shed 0 bases and J 6 bases; nucleotides not matched to a gene: 8. CDR3 nucleotide sequence: TGTGCCAGCAGCGTAGAAATGGCGGGAGGACTCAATGAGCAGTTCTTC. This encodes CASSVEMAGGLNEQFF.

The chain has TRBV30 and TRBJ1-3; D remains unclear. Germline V gene sequence: CDR1 GTSNPN, CDR2 SVGIG (reference sequence). The CDR3 extends over 13 amino acids. The CDR3 loop is CARQESSGNTIYF. DNA of the CDR3: TGTGCACGGCAGGAAAGCTCTGGAAACACCATATATTTT. Full variable domain (remainder filled in from reference TRBV30 and TRBJ1-3): SQTIHQWPATLVQPVGSPLSLECTVEGTSNPNLYWYRQAAGRGLQLLFYSVGIGQISSEVPQNLSASRPQDRQFILSSKKLLLSDSGFYLCARQESSGNTIYFGEGSWLTVV.

The chain is built from TRBV7-9 and TRBJ1-1; 9 bases are shared with TRBD1. The CDR3 loop spans 13 amino acids. Losses at the gene ends were 6 bases for V and 3 bases for J; bases not matched to a gene: 2. CDR1 is SEHNR, CDR2 FQNEAQ, per germline (reference sequence). Written as DNA, the CDR3 is TGTGCCAGCAGACGACAGGGGGACACTGAAGCTTTCTTT. Encoded protein: CASRRQGDTEAFF.

The chain is built from TRBV5-1 and TRBJ1-3; 10 bases agree with TRBD1. The CDR3 runs to 15 residues. Trimming took 4 bases from V and 3 from J; bases not matched to a gene: 4. From germline, CDR1 is SGHRS and CDR2 YFSETQ. The CDR3 DNA reads TGCGCCAGCAGCCGACAGGGGGCCGGTGGAAACACCATATATTTT. Translation: CASSRQGAGGNTIYF.

V usage is TRBV18 and J usage is TRBJ1-3; TRBD1 matches at 7 bases. Germline loops: CDR1 KGHSH, CDR2 LQKENI. The CDR3 has 19 residues. The junction had 19 bases not matched to a gene; V was cut back by 5 bases and J by 3 bases. DNA of the CDR3: TGTGCCAGCTCATCGGGACCGGGACAGAGAAGGGTTCGTGGAAACACCATATATTTT. This encodes CASSSGPGQRRVRGNTIYF.

The rearrangement joins TRBV15 to TRBJ2-6; 7 bases fit TRBD1. The germline V gene has CDR1 LNHNV and CDR2 YYDKDF (reference sequence). The V gene end was trimmed by 5 bases and the J gene end by 0 bases; junction bases not matched to a gene: 1. This CDR3 region has 15 residues. DNA of the CDR3: TGTGCCACCAGCTCAGGGGGCTCTGGGGCCAACGTCCTGACTTTC. This encodes CATSSGGSGANVLTF.

The V and J genes are TRBV5-4 and TRBJ1-6; D is undetermined. This CDR3 contains 16 residues. Trimming removed 0 bases at V and 5 bases at J, with 12 bases between. From germline, CDR1 is SGHNT and CDR2 YYREEE (reference sequence). CDR3 sequence: CASSLDFGGNNSPLHF. The CDR3 DNA is TGTGCCAGCAGCTTGGATTTCGGCGGAAATAATTCACCCCTCCACTTT.